Following are 15 T cell receptor beta chains from one sample sequenced in a study of OX40 agonist ivuxolimab in advanced cancers. The protocol was immunoSEQ multiplex PCR, while the TCRdb copy is restricted to in-frame clones and leaves out a portion. The data hold some 45,000 clones, with around 84% observed a single time. This specimen consisted of CD4+ or CD8+ T cells sorted from blood, obtained in a trial of the OX40 agonist ivuxolimab. Receptor source: an adult with an advanced solid tumor such as melanoma, head and neck, liver or kidney cancer.

The chain carries TRBV19 and TRBJ2-2; a possible D gene is TRBD1 (7 bases). The CDR3 is 16 amino acids. Germline CDR1 LNHDA, CDR2 SQIVND (reference sequence). V was cut by 2 bases and J by 5 bases, with 15 bases left in between. The CDR3 spells CASSINKGAGTGELFF. The CDR3 nucleotides are TGTGCCAGTAGTATAAACAAGGGGGCGGGAACCGGGGAGCTGTTTTTT.

This chain links TRBV2 with TRBJ2-7; D possibly corresponds to TRBD1 (6 bases). Trimming left V 9 bases short and J 6 bases short, with 21 bases between. CDR3 length equals 14 residues. Germline V gives CDR1 SNHLY, CDR2 FYNNEI. In DNA form, the CDR3 reads TGTGCCAGTTTGAGCCCTGCAGGGGTGGGCGAGCAGTACTTC. This codes for CASLSPAGVGEQYF.

The V gene is TRBV9, the J gene TRBJ2-2, with D unclear. Per germline, CDR1 SGDLS and CDR2 YYNGEE. V shed 0 bases and J shed 4 bases, with 10 bases lying between them. This CDR3 is built from 15 residues. In DNA, the CDR3 is TGTGCCAGCAGCGTAGTTGATTTGGCCACCGGGGAGCTGTTTTTT. It yields the protein CASSVVDLATGELFF.

The chain carries TRBV10-3 and TRBJ1-1; possibly TRBD1 for D (5 bases). The germline V gene encodes CDR1 ENHRY and CDR2 SYGVKD. V lost 5 bases, J lost 1 base, and 14 bases lay in between. This CDR3 comprises 15 residues. The CDR3 coding sequence is TGTGCCATCAGTACAATGGAGGGGAAGAACACTGAAGCTTTCTTT. Protein product: CAISTMEGKNTEAFF.

Only one count was recorded for this clone. This chain connects TRBV5-1 to TRBJ2-7; D may be TRBD1 (5 bases). The CDR3 extends over 14 amino acids. Germline V gives CDR1 SGHRS, CDR2 YFSETQ. V was pared by 0 bases and J by 2 bases, with 9 bases between. This CDR3 is CASSLGPGPYEQYF. In DNA, the CDR3 is TGCGCCAGCAGCTTGGGTCCAGGGCCCTACGAGCAGTACTTC.

V is TRBV6-4 and J is TRBJ1-1, with 7 bases lining up with TRBD1. Germline lookup yields CDR1 MRHNA and CDR2 SNTAGT. Germline trimming cut 4 bases from V and 7 bases from J; bases unmatched to any gene: 15. The CDR3 contains 16 residues. CDR3 loop: CASSALPGQRTGEAFF. DNA for the CDR3: TGTGCCAGCAGTGCCCTTCCGGGACAGAGAACAGGTGAAGCTTTCTTT.

V usage is TRBV7-3 and J usage is TRBJ1-1; 8 bases agree with TRBD1. V lost 4 bases and J lost 1; bases outside the gene matches: 2. Germline V lookup: CDR1 SGHTA, CDR2 FQGTGA. The CDR3 loop spans 14 amino acids. The CDR3 sequence is CASSYTGGNTEAFF. CDR3 in DNA: TGTGCCAGCAGCTACACAGGGGGGAACACTGAAGCTTTCTTT. Together with reference TRBV7-3 and TRBJ1-1, the CDR3 gives the full variable domain: GAGVSQTPSNKVTEKGKYVELRCDPISGHTALYWYRQSLGQGPEFLIYFQGTGAADDSGLPNDRFFAVRPEGSVSTLKIQRTERGDSAVYLCASSYTGGNTEAFFGQGTRLTVV.

The CDR3 loop is CASSARTENQPQHF. The CDR3 coding sequence is TGTGCCAGCAGCGCTCGGACGGAGAATCAGCCCCAGCATTTT. The chain combines TRBV9 with TRBJ1-5; D gene unclear. The CDR3 runs to 14 residues. Trimming took 3 bases from V and 4 from J, leaving 11 bases between them. Germline V gene sequence: CDR1 SGDLS, CDR2 YYNGEE.

The V call is TRBV6-5, the J call TRBJ1-1; no clear D. Germline CDR1 MNHEY, CDR2 SVGAGI. The CDR3 sequence is 13 residues long. V was cut by 2 bases and J by 4 bases, with 8 bases left in between. The DNA of the CDR3 is TGTGCCAGCAGTTACGACCAGATCACTGAAGCTTTCTTT. This gives the protein CASSYDQITEAFF.

This clone was seen just once. V usage is TRBV5-1 and J usage is TRBJ1-3, with D unclear. Germline CDR1 SGHRS, CDR2 YFSETQ. The V gene lost 0 bases and the J gene lost 1 base, with 5 bases spanning the gap. CDR3 size: 14 residues. In DNA, the CDR3 is TGCGCCAGCAGCTTGGGACCTTCTGGAAACACCATATATTTT. Translated: CASSLGPSGNTIYF.

The rearrangement uses TRBV27 and TRBJ1-6; D might be TRBD1 (5 bases). CDR1 is MNHEY and CDR2 is SMNVEV in the germline V gene (reference sequence). The ends were cut back, 2 bases at V and 2 bases at J, with 19 bases in the middle. This CDR3 comprises 19 residues. CDR3 DNA sequence: TGTGCCAGCAGTTTACTTGGGCTCTTTAAGGGGACCTATAATTCACCCCTCCACTTT. It codes for CASSLLGLFKGTYNSPLHF.

The V gene is TRBV19, the J gene TRBJ2-5; 10 bases map to TRBD2. Unmatched junction bases numbered 7, after V lost 1 base and J lost 2 bases. Germline V CDR1 and CDR2: LNHDA, SQIVND (reference sequence). The CDR3 runs 17 residues. The CDR3 nucleotides are TGTGCCAGTAGTATAGTCGCAGCGGGAGGGGGTCAAGAGACCCAGTACTTC. It specifies CASSIVAAGGGQETQYF.

Here the CDR3 reads CASSQAGVYYGYTF. CDR3 DNA sequence: TGCGCCAGCAGCCAAGCAGGGGTGTACTATGGCTACACCTTC. The J gene is TRBJ1-2, the V gene TRBV4-3; perhaps TRBD1 as D (6 bases). The CDR3 is 14 residues long. CDR1 and CDR2 from the germline V gene are LGHNA and YSLEER. Trimming took off 1 base at V and 3 bases at J, with 9 bases between the two ends.

J is TRBJ1-3 and V is TRBV5-6; possible D gene TRBD1, 6 bases. Trimming cost V 4 bases and J 0 bases, with 14 bases left between them. Germline CDR1 is SGHDT and CDR2 is YYEEEE. The CDR3 spans 16 residues. As DNA, the CDR3 is TGTGCCAGCAGCCGGACAGTCTTTTTCTCTGGAAACACCATATATTTT. Translating it yields CASSRTVFFSGNTIYF.

V gene TRBV2 combines with J gene TRBJ1-2; D is ambiguous. Germline values: CDR1 SNHLY, CDR2 FYNNEI. Trimming left V 7 bases short and J 8 bases short, with 17 bases between. This CDR3 comprises 13 residues. In nucleotides, the CDR3 is TGTGCCAGCACCACCAACGGGGAGTTCGGCTACACCTTC. Translating gives CASTTNGEFGYTF.